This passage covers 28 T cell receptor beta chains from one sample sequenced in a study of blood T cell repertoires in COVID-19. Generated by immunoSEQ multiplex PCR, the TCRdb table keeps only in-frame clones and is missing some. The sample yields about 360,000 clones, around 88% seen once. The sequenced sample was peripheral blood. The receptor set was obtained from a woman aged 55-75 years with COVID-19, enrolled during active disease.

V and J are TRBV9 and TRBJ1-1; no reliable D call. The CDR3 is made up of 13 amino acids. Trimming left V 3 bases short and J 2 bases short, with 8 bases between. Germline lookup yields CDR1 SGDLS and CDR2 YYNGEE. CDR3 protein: CASSAQDNTEAFF. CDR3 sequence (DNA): TGTGCCAGCAGCGCCCAGGATAACACTGAAGCTTTCTTT. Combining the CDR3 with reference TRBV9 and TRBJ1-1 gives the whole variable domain DSGVTQTPKHLITATGQRVTLRCSPRSGDLSVYWYQQSLDQGLQFLIQYYNGEERAKGNILERFSAQQFPDLHSELNLSSLELGDSALYFCASSAQDNTEAFFGQGTRLTVV.

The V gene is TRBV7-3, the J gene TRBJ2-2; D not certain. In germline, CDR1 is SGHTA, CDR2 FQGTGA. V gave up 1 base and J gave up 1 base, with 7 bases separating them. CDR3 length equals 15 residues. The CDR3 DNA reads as TGTGCCAGCAGCTTAAAGTTCGGGAACACCGGGGAGCTGTTTTTT. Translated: CASSLKFGNTGELFF.

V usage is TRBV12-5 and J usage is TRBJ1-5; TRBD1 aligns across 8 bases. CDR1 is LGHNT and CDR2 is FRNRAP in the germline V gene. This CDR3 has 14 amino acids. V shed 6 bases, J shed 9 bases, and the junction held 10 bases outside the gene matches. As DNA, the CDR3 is TGTGCTAGTGGACCGACAGGGGCGGCCGCGCCCCAGCATTTT. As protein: CASGPTGAAAPQHF. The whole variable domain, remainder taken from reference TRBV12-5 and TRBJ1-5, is DARVTQTPRHKVTEMGQEVTMRCQPILGHNTVFWYRQTMMQGLELLAYFRNRAPLDDSGMPKDRFSAEMPDATLATLKIQPSEPRDSAVYFCASGPTGAAAPQHFGDGTRLSIL.

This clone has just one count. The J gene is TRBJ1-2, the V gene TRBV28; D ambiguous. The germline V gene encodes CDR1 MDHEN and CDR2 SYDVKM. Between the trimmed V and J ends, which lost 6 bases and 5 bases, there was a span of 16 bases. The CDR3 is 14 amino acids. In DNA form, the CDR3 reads TGTGCCAGCAGAGAAATTCCGGCGGGGTATGGCTACACCTTC. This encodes CASREIPAGYGYTF.

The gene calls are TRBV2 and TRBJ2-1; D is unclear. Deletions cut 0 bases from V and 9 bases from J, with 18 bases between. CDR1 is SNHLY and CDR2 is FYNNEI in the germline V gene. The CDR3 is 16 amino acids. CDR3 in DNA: TGTGCCAGCAGTGAAGCAAACCACCCTTACGGCGGTGAGCAGTTCTTC. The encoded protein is CASSEANHPYGGEQFF.

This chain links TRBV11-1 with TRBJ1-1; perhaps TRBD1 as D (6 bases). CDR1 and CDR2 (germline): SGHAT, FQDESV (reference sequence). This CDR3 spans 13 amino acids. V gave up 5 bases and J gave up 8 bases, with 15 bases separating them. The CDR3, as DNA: TGTGCCAGCAGCCTAACGACAGGCCACGAAGCTTTCTTT. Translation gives CASSLTTGHEAFF.

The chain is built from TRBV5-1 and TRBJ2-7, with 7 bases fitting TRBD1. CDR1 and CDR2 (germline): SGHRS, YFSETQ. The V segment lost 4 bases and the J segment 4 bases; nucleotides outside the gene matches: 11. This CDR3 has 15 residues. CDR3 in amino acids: CASSLGWDSRYEQYF. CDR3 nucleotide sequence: TGCGCCAGCAGCCTGGGTTGGGACAGCCGTTACGAGCAGTACTTC. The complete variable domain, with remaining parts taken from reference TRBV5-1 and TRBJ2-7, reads KAGVTQTPRYLIKTRGQQVTLSCSPISGHRSVSWYQQTPGQGLQFLFEYFSETQRNKGNFPGRFSGRQFSNSRSEMNVSTLELGDSALYLCASSLGWDSRYEQYFGPGTRLTVT.

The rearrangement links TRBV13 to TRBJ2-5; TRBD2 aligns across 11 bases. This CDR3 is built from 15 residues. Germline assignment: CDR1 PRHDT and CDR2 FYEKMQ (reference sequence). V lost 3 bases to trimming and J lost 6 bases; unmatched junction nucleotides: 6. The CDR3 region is CASSFSSGGMKTQYF. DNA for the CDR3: TGTGCCAGCAGCTTCTCTAGCGGGGGGATGAAGACCCAGTACTTC.

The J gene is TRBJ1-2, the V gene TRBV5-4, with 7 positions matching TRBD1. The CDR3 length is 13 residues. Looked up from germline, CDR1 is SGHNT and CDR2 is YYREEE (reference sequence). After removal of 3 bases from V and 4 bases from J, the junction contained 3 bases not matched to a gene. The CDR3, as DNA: TGTGCCAGCAGCTGGACAGGACCCTATGGCTACACCTTC. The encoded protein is CASSWTGPYGYTF.

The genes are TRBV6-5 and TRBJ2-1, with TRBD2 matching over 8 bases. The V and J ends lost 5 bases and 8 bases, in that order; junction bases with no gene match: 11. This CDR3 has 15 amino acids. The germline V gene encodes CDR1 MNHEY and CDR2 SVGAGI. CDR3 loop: CASSPYAGGTDEQFF. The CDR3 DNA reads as TGTGCCAGCAGTCCCTATGCGGGGGGCACCGATGAGCAGTTCTTC.

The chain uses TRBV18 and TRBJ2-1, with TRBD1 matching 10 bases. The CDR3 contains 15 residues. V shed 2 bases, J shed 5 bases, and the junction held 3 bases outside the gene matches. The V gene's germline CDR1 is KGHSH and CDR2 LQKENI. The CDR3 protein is CASSPGTGVHNEQFF. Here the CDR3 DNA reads TGTGCCAGCTCACCAGGGACAGGGGTCCACAATGAGCAGTTCTTC.

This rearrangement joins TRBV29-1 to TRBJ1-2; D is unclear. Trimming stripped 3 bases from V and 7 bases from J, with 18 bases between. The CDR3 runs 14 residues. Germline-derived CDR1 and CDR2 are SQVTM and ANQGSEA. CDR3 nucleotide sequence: TGCAGCGTTGATCCAACCGGGATTGGCTCTGGCTACACCTTC. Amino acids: CSVDPTGIGSGYTF.

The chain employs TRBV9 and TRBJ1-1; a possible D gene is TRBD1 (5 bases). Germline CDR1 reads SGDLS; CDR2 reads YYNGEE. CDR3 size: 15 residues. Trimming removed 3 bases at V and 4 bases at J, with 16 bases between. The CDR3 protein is CASSDGWGRGTEAFF. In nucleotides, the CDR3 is TGTGCCAGCAGCGACGGATGGGGAAGGGGCACTGAAGCTTTCTTT.

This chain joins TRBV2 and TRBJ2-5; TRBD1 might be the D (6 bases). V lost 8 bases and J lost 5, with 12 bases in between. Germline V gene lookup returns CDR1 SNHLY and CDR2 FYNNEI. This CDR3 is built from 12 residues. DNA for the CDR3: TGTGCCAGCTCCTCTCAGGGGGAGACCCAGTACTTC. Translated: CASSSQGETQYF.

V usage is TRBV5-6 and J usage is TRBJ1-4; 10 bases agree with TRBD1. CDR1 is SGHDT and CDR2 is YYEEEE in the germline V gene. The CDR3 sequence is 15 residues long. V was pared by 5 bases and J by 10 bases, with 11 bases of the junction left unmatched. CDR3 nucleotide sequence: TGTGCCAGCAGTCTGGGGACAGGGGAAGGCATAAAACTGTTTTTT. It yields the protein CASSLGTGEGIKLFF.

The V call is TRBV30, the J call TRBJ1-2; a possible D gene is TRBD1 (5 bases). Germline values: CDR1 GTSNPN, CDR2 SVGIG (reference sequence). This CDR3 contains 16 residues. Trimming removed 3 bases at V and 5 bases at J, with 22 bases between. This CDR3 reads CAWRGGTVAGDYGYTF. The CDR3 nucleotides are TGTGCCTGGAGGGGCGGGACTGTGGCCGGCGATTATGGCTACACCTTC.

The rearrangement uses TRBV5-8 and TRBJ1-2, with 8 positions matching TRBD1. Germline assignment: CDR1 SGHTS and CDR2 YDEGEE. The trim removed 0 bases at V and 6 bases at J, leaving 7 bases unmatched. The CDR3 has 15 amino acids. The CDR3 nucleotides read TGTGCCAGCAGCTTGGCGGACAGGGTCATGCATGGCTACACCTTC. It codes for CASSLADRVMHGYTF. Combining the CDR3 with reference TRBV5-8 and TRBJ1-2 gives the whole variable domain EAGVTQSPTHLIKTRGQQATLRCSPISGHTSVYWYQQALGLGLQFLLWYDEGEERNRGNFPPRFSGRQFPNYSSELNVNALELEDSALYLCASSLADRVMHGYTFGSGTRLTVV.

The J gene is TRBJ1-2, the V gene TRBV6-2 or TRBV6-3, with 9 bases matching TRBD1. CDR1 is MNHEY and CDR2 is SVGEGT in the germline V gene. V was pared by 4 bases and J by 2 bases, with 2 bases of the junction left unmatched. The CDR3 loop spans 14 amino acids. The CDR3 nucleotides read TGTGCCAGCAGTTCGGGGACAGGGAACTATGGCTACACCTTC. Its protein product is CASSSGTGNYGYTF.

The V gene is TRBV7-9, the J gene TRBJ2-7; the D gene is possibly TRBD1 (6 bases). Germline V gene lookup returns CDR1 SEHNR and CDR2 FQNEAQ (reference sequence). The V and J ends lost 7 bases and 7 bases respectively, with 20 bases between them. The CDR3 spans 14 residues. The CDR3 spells CASNTPGQGSEQYF. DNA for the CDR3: TGTGCCAGCAACACCCCGGGACAAGGCTCGGAGCAGTACTTC.

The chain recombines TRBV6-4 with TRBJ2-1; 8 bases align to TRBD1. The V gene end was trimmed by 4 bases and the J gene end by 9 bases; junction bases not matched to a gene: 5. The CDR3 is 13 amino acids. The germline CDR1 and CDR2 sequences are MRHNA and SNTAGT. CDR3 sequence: CASSATGEGEQFF. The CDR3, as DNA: TGTGCCAGCAGTGCGACAGGGGAAGGTGAGCAGTTCTTC.

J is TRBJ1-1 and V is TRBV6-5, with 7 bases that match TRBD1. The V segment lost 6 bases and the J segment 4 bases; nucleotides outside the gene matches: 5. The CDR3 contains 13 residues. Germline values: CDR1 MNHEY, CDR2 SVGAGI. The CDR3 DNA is TGTGCCAGCAGGGGGACAGCAACCACTGAAGCTTTCTTT. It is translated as CASRGTATTEAFF.

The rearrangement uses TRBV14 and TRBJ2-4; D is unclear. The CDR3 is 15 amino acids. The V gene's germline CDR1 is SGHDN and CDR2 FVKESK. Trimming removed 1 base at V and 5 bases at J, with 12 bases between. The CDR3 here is CASSQGLLAENIQYF. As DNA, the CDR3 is TGTGCCAGCAGCCAAGGATTATTGGCAGAAAACATTCAGTACTTC.

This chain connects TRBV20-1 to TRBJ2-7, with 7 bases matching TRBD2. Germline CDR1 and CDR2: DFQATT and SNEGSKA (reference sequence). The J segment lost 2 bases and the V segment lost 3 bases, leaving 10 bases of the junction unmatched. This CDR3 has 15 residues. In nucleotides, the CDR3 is TGCAGTGCTAGTAAATTCGGGGGGTCAGCCTACGAGCAGTACTTC. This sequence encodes CSASKFGGSAYEQYF.

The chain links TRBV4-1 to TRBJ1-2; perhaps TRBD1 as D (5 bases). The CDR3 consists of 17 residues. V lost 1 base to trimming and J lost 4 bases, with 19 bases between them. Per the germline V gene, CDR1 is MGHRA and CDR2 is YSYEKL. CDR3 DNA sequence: TGCGCCAGCAGCCAAGGTGTGGGGGGTCTCCTAAGCTATGGCTACACCTTC. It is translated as CASSQGVGGLLSYGYTF.

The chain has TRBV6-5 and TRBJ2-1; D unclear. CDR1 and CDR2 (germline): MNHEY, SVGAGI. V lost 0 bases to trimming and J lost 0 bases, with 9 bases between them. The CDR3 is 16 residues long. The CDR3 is CASSYSIAYSYNEQFF. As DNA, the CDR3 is TGTGCCAGCAGTTACTCGATCGCGTACTCCTACAATGAGCAGTTCTTC.

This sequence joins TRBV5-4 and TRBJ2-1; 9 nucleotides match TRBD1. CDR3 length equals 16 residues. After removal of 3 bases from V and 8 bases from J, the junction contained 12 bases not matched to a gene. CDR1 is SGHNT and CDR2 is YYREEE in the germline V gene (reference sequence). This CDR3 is CASSSTGGWGADEQFF. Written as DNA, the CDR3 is TGTGCCAGCAGCTCGACAGGGGGATGGGGGGCCGATGAGCAGTTCTTC.

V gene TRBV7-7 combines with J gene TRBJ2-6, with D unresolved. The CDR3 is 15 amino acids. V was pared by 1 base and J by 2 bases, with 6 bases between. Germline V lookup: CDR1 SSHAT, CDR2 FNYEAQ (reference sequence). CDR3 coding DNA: TGTGCCAGCAGCTTAGGACGGGCTGGGGCCAACGTCCTGACTTTC. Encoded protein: CASSLGRAGANVLTF.

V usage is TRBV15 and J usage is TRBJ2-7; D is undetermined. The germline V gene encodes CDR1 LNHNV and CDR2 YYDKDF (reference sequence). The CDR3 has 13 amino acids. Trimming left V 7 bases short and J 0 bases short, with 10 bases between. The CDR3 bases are TGTGCCACCACCCCTAACCGCTCCTACGAGCAGTACTTC. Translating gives CATTPNRSYEQYF.